The rows below give T cell receptor beta chains drawn from one sample of a study of shared clonotypes between healthy human individuals. TCRdb's table, derived via immunoSEQ multiplex PCR, lists solely in-frame clones and lacks some. The table records millions of clones, more than 85% of them present only once. Sequencing input: naive CD8+ T cells from PBMCs. All receptors derive from a man in his late teens or twenties in good health. Some clones in this sample may be carry-over from other donors' samples. Both conserved end residues are part of each CDR3. A D gene is named only where the DNA matches it firmly. Not all rows give a size; the values are once, few, many and, for expanded clones, a class.

v_gene	abundance	j_gene	d_gene	CDR3aa	CDR3nt
TRBV6-1	NA	TRBJ2-1	NA	CASSEEPSSYNEQFF	TGTGCCAGCAGTGAAGAACCGAGCTCCTACAATGAGCAGTTCTTC
TRBV2	NA	TRBJ1-2	NA	CASNAGYGYTF	TGTGCCAGCAACGCAGGGTATGGCTACACCTTC
TRBV5-1	NA	TRBJ2-7	NA	CASSSQRTVF	TGCGCCAGCAGCTCCCAACGGACAGTCTTC
TRBV19	NA	TRBJ1-4	NA	CASSQNAGLEKLFF	TGTGCCAGTAGTCAAAACGCTGGACTCGAAAAACTGTTTTTT
TRBV4-1	NA	TRBJ2-5	TRBD2	CASRSSGGRQETQYF	TGCGCCAGCAGAAGTTCGGGAGGGCGACAAGAGACCCAGTACTTC
TRBV7-8	NA	TRBJ1-2	NA	CASSPGRGGAYGYTF	TGTGCCAGCAGCCCCGGCCGTGGAGGGGCATATGGCTACACCTTC
TRBV7-9	NA	TRBJ2-5	TRBD2	CASSFRLAGGDETQYF	TGTGCCAGCAGCTTCCGACTAGCGGGAGGTGATGAGACCCAGTACTTC
TRBV4-3	NA	TRBJ2-1	NA	CASSQAAGWSYNEQFF	TGCGCCAGCAGCCAAGCTGCGGGATGGTCTTACAATGAGCAGTTCTTC
TRBV25-1	NA	TRBJ2-2	NA	CASSEWGTAGELFF	TGTGCCAGCAGTGAATGGGGTACAGCCGGGGAGCTGTTTTTT
TRBV2	NA	TRBJ1-2	NA	CASSTTLMGYTF	TGTGCCAGCAGCACCACCCTTATGGGCTACACCTTC
TRBV7-9	NA	TRBJ2-1	NA	CASSSGGISYNEQFF	TGTGCCAGCAGCTCCGGCGGCATCTCCTACAATGAGCAGTTCTTC
TRBV25-1	NA	TRBJ1-2	NA	CASSELGHYGYTF	TGTGCCAGCAGTGAATTAGGACACTATGGCTACACCTTC
TRBV4-1	once	TRBJ1-2	NA	CASSQDLGGDGYTF	TGCGCCAGCAGCCAAGACTTGGGGGGGGATGGCTACACCTTC
TRBV19	NA	TRBJ1-2	NA	CASSFRPSASYGYTF	TGTGCCAGTAGTTTCCGGCCCTCAGCATCCTATGGCTACACCTTC
TRBV14	NA	TRBJ1-4	NA	CASSQGSWDDEKLFF	TGTGCCAGCAGCCAAGGGTCCTGGGACGATGAAAAACTGTTTTTT
TRBV6-5	NA	TRBJ2-5	TRBD2	CASSYSLGRGETQYF	TGTGCCAGCAGTTATAGCCTGGGGAGGGGAGAGACCCAGTACTTC
TRBV6-5	once	TRBJ2-7	TRBD2	CASSLSGSLYEQYF	TGTGCCAGCAGTCTAAGCGGGAGCTTGTACGAGCAGTACTTC
TRBV5-6	NA	TRBJ2-6	NA	CASSLGRTLISGANVLTF	TGTGCCAGCAGCTTGGGACGGACTCTAATCTCTGGGGCCAACGTCCTGACTTTC
TRBV28	once	TRBJ2-5	TRBD1	CASSKQGFVTETQYF	TGTGCCAGCAGTAAACAGGGGTTTGTCACAGAGACCCAGTACTTC
TRBV27	NA	TRBJ2-3	TRBD1	CASNWGQGAAISTDTQYF	TGTGCCAGCAACTGGGGGCAGGGGGCCGCTATTAGCACAGATACGCAGTATTTT
TRBV5-4	NA	TRBJ1-1	NA	CASSPTGFRNTEAFF	TGTGCCAGCAGCCCGACAGGTTTCAGGAACACTGAAGCTTTCTTT
TRBV7-2	NA	TRBJ1-4	NA	CASSLDRVPTFNEKLFF	TGTGCCAGCAGCTTAGATCGTGTCCCGACCTTTAATGAAAAACTGTTTTTT
TRBV5-1	once	TRBJ2-7	NA	CASSFTTDEQYF	TGCGCCAGCAGCTTTACGACAGACGAGCAGTACTTC
TRBV19	NA	TRBJ1-1	TRBD1	CASSAGQGLNTEAFF	TGTGCCAGTAGTGCAGGACAGGGGCTGAACACTGAAGCTTTCTTT
TRBV19	NA	TRBJ2-2	TRBD2	CASTERGAGELFF	TGTGCCAGTACCGAGCGGGGGGCCGGGGAGCTGTTTTTT
TRBV10-3	NA	TRBJ1-1	NA	CAISGRSGENTEAFF	TGTGCCATCAGTGGTCGCTCGGGGGAGAACACTGAAGCTTTCTTT
TRBV10-3	NA	TRBJ2-2	NA	CAISDANTGELFF	TGTGCCATCAGTGACGCGAACACCGGGGAGCTGTTTTTT
TRBV9	NA	TRBJ2-1	TRBD2	CASSDSGRAGNEQFF	TGTGCCAGCAGCGATAGCGGGAGGGCCGGCAATGAGCAGTTCTTC
TRBV21-1	NA	TRBJ2-7	NA	CASSKPSTLTYEQYF	TGTGCCAGCAGCAAACCCAGCACTTTGACCTACGAGCAGTACTTC
TRBV27	NA	TRBJ2-7	NA	CASSLSQGPVSEQYF	TGTGCCAGCAGTTTATCCCAGGGGCCCGTTTCCGAGCAGTACTTC
TRBV14	NA	TRBJ2-5	NA	CASSQERQLQETQYF	TGTGCCAGCAGCCAAGAAAGACAGTTACAAGAGACCCAGTACTTC
TRBV27	NA	TRBJ2-1	NA	CASTTGTGQHYNEQFF	TGTGCCAGCACCACCGGGACGGGACAACACTACAATGAGCAGTTCTTC
TRBV7-8	NA	TRBJ2-7	TRBD1	CASSDRQGPYEQYF	TGTGCCAGCAGCGATCGACAGGGGCCCTACGAGCAGTACTTC
TRBV6-5	NA	TRBJ1-1	NA	CASSYGGRAFF	TGTGCCAGCAGTTACGGGGGACGGGCTTTCTTT
TRBV30	NA	TRBJ2-7	NA	CAWIRDIHQGEQYF	TGTGCCTGGATTCGGGACATCCATCAGGGCGAGCAGTACTTC
TRBV28	NA	TRBJ2-7	TRBD2	CASSLGTSYYEQYF	TGTGCCAGCAGTCTAGGGACTAGCTACTACGAGCAGTACTTC
TRBV29-1	NA	TRBJ2-6	TRBD1	CSVEDLRGPGANVLTF	TGCAGCGTTGAAGATCTCAGGGGGCCTGGGGCCAACGTCCTGACTTTC
TRBV9	NA	TRBJ1-2	NA	CASSALGWYGYTF	TGTGCCAGCAGCGCCTTAGGTTGGTATGGCTACACCTTC
TRBV7-6	once	TRBJ2-5	NA	CASSLAITETQYF	TGTGCCAGCAGCTTAGCGATTACTGAGACCCAGTACTTC
TRBV27	NA	TRBJ2-7	TRBD2	CASSLGAGGTSEQYF	TGTGCCAGCAGTTTGGGTGCGGGAGGGACGTCCGAGCAGTACTTC
TRBV28	NA	TRBJ2-1	NA	CASTTGSNEQFF	TGTGCCAGCACTACAGGGTCCAATGAGCAGTTCTTC
TRBV27	NA	TRBJ2-7	NA	CASSFGQTYEQYF	TGTGCCAGCAGTTTTGGGCAGACTTACGAGCAGTACTTC
TRBV7-8	NA	TRBJ1-5	TRBD1	CASSLVSRTGENQPQHF	TGTGCCAGCAGCTTAGTTTCAAGGACAGGAGAGAATCAGCCCCAGCATTTT
TRBV6-5	NA	TRBJ1-2	NA	CASSYSSGTYGYTF	TGTGCCAGCAGTTACTCGAGCGGCACCTATGGCTACACCTTC